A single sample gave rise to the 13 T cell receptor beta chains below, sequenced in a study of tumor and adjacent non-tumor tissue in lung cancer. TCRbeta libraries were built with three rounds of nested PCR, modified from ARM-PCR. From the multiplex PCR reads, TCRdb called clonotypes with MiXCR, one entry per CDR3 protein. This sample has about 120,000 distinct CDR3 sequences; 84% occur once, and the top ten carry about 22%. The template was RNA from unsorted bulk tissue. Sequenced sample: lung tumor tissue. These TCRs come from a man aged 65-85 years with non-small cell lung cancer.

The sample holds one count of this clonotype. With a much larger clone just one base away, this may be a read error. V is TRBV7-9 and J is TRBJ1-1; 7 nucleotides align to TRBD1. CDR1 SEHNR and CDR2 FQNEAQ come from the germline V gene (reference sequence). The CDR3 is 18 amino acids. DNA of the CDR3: TGTGCCAGCAGCTTAACCCGACAGGAGGGGGCAAAGAACACTGAAACTTTCTTT. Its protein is CASSLTRQEGAKNTETFF.

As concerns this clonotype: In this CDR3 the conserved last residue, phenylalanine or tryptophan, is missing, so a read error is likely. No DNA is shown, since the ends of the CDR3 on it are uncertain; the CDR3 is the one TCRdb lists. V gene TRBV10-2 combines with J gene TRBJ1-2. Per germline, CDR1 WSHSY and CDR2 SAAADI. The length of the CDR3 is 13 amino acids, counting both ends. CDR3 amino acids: CVSSESSWRQANL.

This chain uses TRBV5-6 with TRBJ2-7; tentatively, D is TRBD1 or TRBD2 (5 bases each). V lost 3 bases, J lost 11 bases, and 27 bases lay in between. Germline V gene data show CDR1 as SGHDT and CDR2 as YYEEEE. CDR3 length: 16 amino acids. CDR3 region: CASSSAPGRGSYKEYF. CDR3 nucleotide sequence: TGTGCCAGCAGCTCCGCCCCGGGACGGGGCTCCTACAAGGAGTACTTC. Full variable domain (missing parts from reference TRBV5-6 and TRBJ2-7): DAGVTQSPTHLIKTRGQQVTLRCSPKSGHDTVSWYQQALGQGPQFIFQYYEEEERQRGNFPDRFSGHQFPNYSSELNVNALLLGDSALYLCASSSAPGRGSYKEYFGPGTRLTVT.

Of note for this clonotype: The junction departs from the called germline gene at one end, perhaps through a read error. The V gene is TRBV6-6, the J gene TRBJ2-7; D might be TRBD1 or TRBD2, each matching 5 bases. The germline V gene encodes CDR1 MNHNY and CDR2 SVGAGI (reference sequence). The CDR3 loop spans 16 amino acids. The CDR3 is CAGSYSVGPPSYEQYF. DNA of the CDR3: TGTGCCGGCAGTTACTCGGTGGGACCGCCCTCCTACGAGCAGTACTTC.

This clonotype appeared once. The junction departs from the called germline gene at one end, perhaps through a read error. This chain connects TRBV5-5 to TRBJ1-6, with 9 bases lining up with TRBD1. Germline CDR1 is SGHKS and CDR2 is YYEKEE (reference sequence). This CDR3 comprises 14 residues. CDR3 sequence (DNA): TGTGCCAGCATCCCTGGGACAGGGAGTTCACCCCTTCACTTT. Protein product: CASIPGTGSSPLHF.

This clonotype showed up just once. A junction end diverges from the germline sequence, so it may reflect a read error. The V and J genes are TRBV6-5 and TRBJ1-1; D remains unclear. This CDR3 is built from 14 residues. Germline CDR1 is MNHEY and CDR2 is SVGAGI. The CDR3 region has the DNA TGTGCCAGCAGTCTTCAGGATGTGAACACTGAAGTTTTCTTT. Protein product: CASSLQDVNTEVFF.

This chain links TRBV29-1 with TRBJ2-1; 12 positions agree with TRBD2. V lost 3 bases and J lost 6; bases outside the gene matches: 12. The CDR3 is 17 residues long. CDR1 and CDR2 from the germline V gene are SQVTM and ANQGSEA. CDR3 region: CSVDSLAGGKVVNEQFF. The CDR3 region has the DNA TGCAGCGTTGACAGCCTAGCGGGGGGGAAAGTTGTCAATGAGCAGTTCTTC.

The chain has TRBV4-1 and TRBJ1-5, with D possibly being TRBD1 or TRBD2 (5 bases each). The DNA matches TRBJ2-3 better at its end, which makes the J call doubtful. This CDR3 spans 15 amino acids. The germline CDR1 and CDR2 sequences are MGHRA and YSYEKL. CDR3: CASSQGPRGNQPQYF. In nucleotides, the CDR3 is TGCGCCAGCAGCCAGGGACCCCGTGGCAATCAGCCCCAGTATTTT.

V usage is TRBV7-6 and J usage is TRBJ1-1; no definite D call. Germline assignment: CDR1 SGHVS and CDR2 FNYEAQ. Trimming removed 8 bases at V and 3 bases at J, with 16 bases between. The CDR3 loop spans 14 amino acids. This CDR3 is CASAEGYEDTEAFF. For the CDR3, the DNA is TGTGCCAGCGCGGAGGGCTACGAGGACACTGAAGCTTTCTTT.

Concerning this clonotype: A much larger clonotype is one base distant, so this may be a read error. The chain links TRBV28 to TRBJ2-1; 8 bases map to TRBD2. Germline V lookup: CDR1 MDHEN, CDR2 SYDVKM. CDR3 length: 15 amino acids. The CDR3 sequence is CASSQAGDRYNGQFF. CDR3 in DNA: TGTGCCAGCAGTCAAGCGGGAGATCGTTACAATGGGCAGTTCTTC.

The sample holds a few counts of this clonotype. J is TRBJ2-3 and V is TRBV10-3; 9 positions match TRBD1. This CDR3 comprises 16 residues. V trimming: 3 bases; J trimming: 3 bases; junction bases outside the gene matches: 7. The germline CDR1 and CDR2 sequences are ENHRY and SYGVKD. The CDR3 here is CAISDPDRGLTDTQYF. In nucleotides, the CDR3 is TGTGCCATCAGTGACCCGGACAGGGGCTTGACAGATACGCAGTATTTT.

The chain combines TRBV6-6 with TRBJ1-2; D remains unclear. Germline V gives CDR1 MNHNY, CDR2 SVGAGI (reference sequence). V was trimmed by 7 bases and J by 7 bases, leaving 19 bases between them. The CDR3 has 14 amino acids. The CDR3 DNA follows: TGTGCCAGCACGCCCCCAGGCGCCTCCTCTGGCTACACCTTC. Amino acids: CASTPPGASSGYTF.

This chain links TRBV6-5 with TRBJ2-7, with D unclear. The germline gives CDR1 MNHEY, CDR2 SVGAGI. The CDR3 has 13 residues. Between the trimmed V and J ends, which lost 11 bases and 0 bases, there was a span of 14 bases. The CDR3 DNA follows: TGTGCCTGCACTTACACACACTCCTACGAGCAGTACTTC. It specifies CACTYTHSYEQYF.